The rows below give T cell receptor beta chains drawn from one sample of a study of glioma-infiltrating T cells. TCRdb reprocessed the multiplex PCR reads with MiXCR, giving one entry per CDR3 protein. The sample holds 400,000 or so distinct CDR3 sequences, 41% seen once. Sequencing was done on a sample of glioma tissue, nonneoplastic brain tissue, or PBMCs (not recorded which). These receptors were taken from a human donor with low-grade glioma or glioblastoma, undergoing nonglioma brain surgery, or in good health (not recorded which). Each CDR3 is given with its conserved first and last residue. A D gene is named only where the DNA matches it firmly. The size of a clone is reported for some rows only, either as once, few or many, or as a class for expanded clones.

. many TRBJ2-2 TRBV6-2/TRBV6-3 CASTRGFGELFF TGTGCCAGCACACGGGGCTTCGGGGAGCTGTTTTTT
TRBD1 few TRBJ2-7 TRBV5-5 CASRMGQGYEQYF TGTGCCAGCAGGATGGGACAGGGCTACGAGCAGTACTTC
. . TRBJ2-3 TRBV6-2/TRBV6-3 CASRRPGGNTDTQYF TGTGCCAGCAGGCGCCCCGGGGGAAACACAGATACGCAGTATTTT
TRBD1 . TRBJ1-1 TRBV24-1 CATSATTGPRGEAFF TGTGCCACCAGTGCCACGACAGGGCCCAGAGGTGAAGCTTTCTTC
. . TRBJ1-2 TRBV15 CATSSGHLYGYTF TGTGCCACCAGCAGTGGGCACCTCTATGGCTACACCTTC
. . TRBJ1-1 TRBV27 CASSLLGFGRVGTEAFF TGTGCCAGCAGTTTACTCGGTTTCGGAAGGGTGGGCACTGAAGCTTTCTTT
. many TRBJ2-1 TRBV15 CATSRDFRETRPHFEQFF TGTGCCACCAGCAGAGATTTCCGGGAAACTAGACCCCATTTTGAGCAGTTCTTC
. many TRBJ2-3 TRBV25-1 CASTPSQTTDTQYF TGTGCCAGCACCCCATCTCAGACCACAGATACGCAGTATTTT
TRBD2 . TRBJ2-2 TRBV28 CASSSVAGGQNTGELFF TGTGCCAGCAGTTCGGTAGCGGGAGGGCAGAACACCGGGGAGCTGTTTTTT
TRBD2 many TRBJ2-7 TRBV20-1 CSARASGSYEQYF TGCAGTGCTAGGGCTAGCGGGAGTTACGAGCAGTACTTC
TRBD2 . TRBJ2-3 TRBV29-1 CSVVGAEGLAGGDHTDTQYF TGCAGCGTTGTGGGGGCGGAGGGACTAGCGGGAGGTGACCACACAGATACGCAGTATTTT
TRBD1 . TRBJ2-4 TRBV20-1 CSARQGAGVQYF TGCAGTGCTAGACAGGGGGCCGGGGTTCAGTACTTC
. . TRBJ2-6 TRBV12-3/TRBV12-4 CASSLHGTSGANVLTF TGTGCCAGCAGTTTACATGGGACCTCTGGGGCCAACGTCCTGACTTTC
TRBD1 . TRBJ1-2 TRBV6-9 CASSWTGLDTYGYTF TGTGCCAGCAGTTGGACAGGGTTAGACACCTATGGCTACACCTTC